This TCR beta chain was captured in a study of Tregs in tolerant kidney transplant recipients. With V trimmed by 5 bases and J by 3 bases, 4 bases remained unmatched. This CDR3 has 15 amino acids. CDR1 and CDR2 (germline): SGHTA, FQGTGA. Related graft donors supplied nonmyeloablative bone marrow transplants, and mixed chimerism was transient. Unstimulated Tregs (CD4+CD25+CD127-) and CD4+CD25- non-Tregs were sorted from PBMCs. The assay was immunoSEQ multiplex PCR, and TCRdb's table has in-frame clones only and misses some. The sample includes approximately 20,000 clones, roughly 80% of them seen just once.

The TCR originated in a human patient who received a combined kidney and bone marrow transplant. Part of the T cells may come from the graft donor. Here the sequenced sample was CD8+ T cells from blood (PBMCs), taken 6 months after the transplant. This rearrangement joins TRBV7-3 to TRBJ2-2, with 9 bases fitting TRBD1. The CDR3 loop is CASSPWTGDTGELFF. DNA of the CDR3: TGTGCCAGCAGCCCTTGGACAGGGGACACCGGGGAGCTGTTTTTT.